This T cell receptor (beta chain) derives from a study of T cells in Graves' hyperthyroidism and ophthalmopathy. This clonotype was recorded at least ten times. Antigen: not known. Regions amplified from RNA transcripts were the TCR beta CDR3 regions. The HTBI set primed first-round TCR CDR3 RT-PCR. Via MiXCR, TCRdb re-called the multiplex PCR reads, giving one row per CDR3 protein. The table has over 500,000 distinct CDR3 sequences, about 14% seen once; the top ten hold approximately 15%. Per germline, CDR1 MDHEN and CDR2 SYDVKM. The CDR3 spans 16 residues. V lost 5 bases and J lost 0, with 16 bases in between. Study-level points and caveats: From stable hyperthyroidism, ophthalmopathy was separated by a 13 V-J model.

V usage is TRBV28 and J usage is TRBJ1-1, with a tentative D call TRBD1 (6 bases). The sequenced sample was blood. This receptor was identified in a woman aged 40 to 50 with Graves' hyperthyroidism. The CDR3 loop is CASSPNRALMNTEAFF. CDR3 in DNA: TGTGCCAGCAGTCCCAACAGGGCTCTGATGAACACTGAAGCTTTCTTT.